These 24 T cell receptor beta chains were all obtained from the same sample, sequenced in a study of human T cells and chemical hapten exposure. Using its own MiXCR run on the RACE reads, TCRdb lists one record per CDR3 protein. The sample holds some 340,000 distinct CDR3 sequences, around 7% seen once. Time point given: patch test 1, 2 weeks after DPC sensitization. Treatment specified: therapeutic diphenylcyclopropenone sensitization with weekly scalp DPC. Sequenced here: whole blood, sampled in connection with sensitization to the hapten diphenylcyclopropenone (DPC). The receptor source for this set is a woman under 30 with alopecia areata. Some clones in this sample may be carry-over from other donors' samples.

This sequence joins TRBV21-1 and TRBJ1-6; TRBD1 reflects the table's D call only, with no check against the DNA. TRBV21-1 is termed a pseudogene. This CDR3 comprises 18 residues. CDR3 DNA sequence: TGTGCCAGCAGCACCAAACCCCGGGGGAGCTCCTATAATTCACCCCTCCACTTT. It yields the protein CASSTKPRGSSYNSPLHF.

This clonotype showed up many times. The V and J genes are TRBV10-3 and TRBJ2-7; possibly TRBD1 for D (5 bases). Per germline, CDR1 ENHRY and CDR2 SYGVKD. CDR3 size: 13 residues. V lost 0 bases, J lost 7 bases, and 10 bases lay in between. CDR3 DNA sequence: TGTGCCATCAGTGAGTCCCAGGGCGAGGAGCAGTACTTC. This codes for CAISESQGEEQYF.

Many counts were recorded for this clonotype. The V and J genes are TRBV20-1 and TRBJ2-3; D may correspond to TRBD1 or TRBD2 (5 bases each). Between the trimmed V and J ends, which lost 5 bases and 0 bases, there was a span of 15 bases. This CDR3 comprises 15 residues. Germline V CDR1 and CDR2: DFQATT, SNEGSKA (reference sequence). Here the CDR3 reads CSAGTTGDSTDTQYF. In DNA form, the CDR3 reads TGCAGTGCTGGGACGACTGGGGATAGCACAGATACGCAGTATTTT.

The chain combines TRBV18 with TRBJ1-6, with 10 bases that match TRBD1. Trimming removed 3 bases from V and 6 bases from J; junction bases left unmatched: 5. Germline CDR1 is KGHSH and CDR2 is LQKENI. This CDR3 has 16 amino acids. CDR3 coding DNA: TGTGCCAGCTCACCCGGGACAGGGGCGTCTAATTCACCCCTCCACTTT. Protein sequence: CASSPGTGASNSPLHF. The variable domain in full, completed from reference TRBV18 and TRBJ1-6, reads NAGVMQNPRHLVRRRGQEARLRCSPMKGHSHVYWYRQLPEEGLKFMVYLQKENIIDESGMPKERFSAEFPKEGPSILRIQQVVRGDSAAYFCASSPGTGASNSPLHFGNGTRLTVT.

This clonotype was detected only a few times. The chain uses TRBV3-1 and TRBJ1-1, with D unclear. Trimming stripped 4 bases from V and 5 bases from J, with 11 bases between. The germline V gene has CDR1 LGHDT and CDR2 YNNKEL (reference sequence). CDR3 length: 13 residues. The CDR3 nucleotides are TGTGCCAGCAGCCCTTATGGGAGAACTGAAGCTTTCTTT. Translation: CASSPYGRTEAFF.

In its sample, this clonotype was seen many times. The chain joins TRBV28 to TRBJ2-2, with D unresolved. CDR3 length equals 12 residues. Germline loops: CDR1 MDHEN, CDR2 SYDVKM. V was clipped by 6 bases and J by 3 bases, with 5 bases between them. The CDR3 sequence: CASRRYTGELFF. CDR3 DNA: TGTGCCAGCAGACGGTACACCGGGGAGCTGTTTTTT.

This clonotype was counted ten times or more. The chain has TRBV7-9 and TRBJ2-7, with no clear D. From germline, CDR1 is SEHNR and CDR2 FQNEAQ (reference sequence). The CDR3 length is 15 residues. V was cut by 5 bases and J by 3 bases, with 17 bases left in between. Here the CDR3 DNA reads TGTGCCAGCAGCAAAACGAGCGTCTCACTCTACGAGCAGTACTTC. Amino acid sequence: CASSKTSVSLYEQYF.

V usage is TRBV7-9 and J usage is TRBJ2-3; D ambiguous. The CDR3 runs 14 residues. CDR1 and CDR2 from the germline V gene are SEHNR and FQNEAQ (reference sequence). Trimming stripped 3 bases from V and 2 bases from J, with 9 bases between. Here the CDR3 DNA reads TGTGCCAGCAGCTTCTGGATTGACACAGATACGCAGTATTTT. Its translation is CASSFWIDTDTQYF.

The gene calls are TRBV4-1 and TRBJ2-4; 7 nucleotides align to TRBD1. V shed 4 bases, J shed 0 bases, and the junction held 6 bases outside the gene matches. Germline V CDR1 and CDR2: MGHRA, YSYEKL. The CDR3 sequence is 16 residues long. This CDR3 is CASSLGQNLAKNIQYF. Written as DNA, the CDR3 is TGCGCCAGCAGCCTGGGACAGAACTTAGCCAAAAACATTCAGTACTTC.

This clonotype was picked up many times. V gene TRBV7-9 combines with J gene TRBJ2-7; D is unclear. V was clipped by 5 bases and J by 2 bases, with 7 bases between them. This CDR3 contains 12 residues. Looked up from germline, CDR1 is SEHNR and CDR2 is FQNEAQ (reference sequence). CDR3 in DNA: TGTGCCAGCAGCCCAGCCCCCTACGAGCAGTACTTC. Translating gives CASSPAPYEQYF.

The CDR3 sequence: CAISESPGISEAFF. As DNA, the CDR3 is TGTGCCATCAGTGAGTCCCCCGGGATCAGTGAAGCTTTCTTT. The rearrangement links TRBV10-3 to TRBJ1-1; D is uncertain. V shed 0 bases and J shed 7 bases, with 12 bases lying between them. The CDR3 runs to 14 residues. Germline CDR1 is ENHRY and CDR2 is SYGVKD.

The chain is built from TRBV6-5 and TRBJ1-1, with a weak D call TRBD1 (5 bases). The V gene lost 4 bases and the J gene lost 11 bases, with 17 bases spanning the gap. CDR1 is MNHEY and CDR2 is SVGAGI in the germline V gene. This CDR3 has 13 amino acids. CDR3 amino acids: CASSFRDGGGAFF. The CDR3 nucleotides read TGTGCCAGCAGTTTCCGGGACGGTGGAGGGGCTTTCTTT.

This chain connects TRBV7-2 to TRBJ2-5, with D tentatively TRBD2 (6 bases). This CDR3 has 15 amino acids. Germline V gene data show CDR1 as SGHTA and CDR2 as FQGNSA. The V gene lost 0 bases and the J gene lost 1 base, with 9 bases spanning the gap. Here the CDR3 reads CASSLAGGSQETQYF. CDR3 DNA sequence: TGTGCCAGCAGCTTAGCGGGAGGTTCCCAAGAGACCCAGTACTTC.

The V call is TRBV10-3, the J call TRBJ2-2, with 7 nucleotides matching TRBD2. The CDR3 length is 14 residues. V was clipped by 5 bases and J by 3 bases; unmatched bases: 3. Germline V gives CDR1 ENHRY, CDR2 SYGVKD. The CDR3 protein is CAISRGLDTGELFF. The CDR3 DNA is TGTGCCATCAGTAGAGGACTAGACACCGGGGAGCTGTTTTTT.

The chain recombines TRBV3-1 with TRBJ1-5, with D uncertain. This CDR3 has 13 amino acids. Germline V gene data show CDR1 as LGHDT and CDR2 as YNNKEL (reference sequence). The V end was cut by 3 bases, the J end by 4 bases, with 7 bases between. The CDR3 here is CASSHGPNQPQHF. As DNA, the CDR3 is TGTGCCAGCAGCCATGGCCCGAATCAGCCCCAGCATTTT.

This clonotype showed up just a few times. The rearrangement joins TRBV7-8 to TRBJ2-1, with D hard to call. The V gene lost 5 bases and the J gene lost 0 bases, with 11 bases spanning the gap. The CDR3 sequence is 15 residues long. Per the germline V gene, CDR1 is SGHVS and CDR2 is FQNEAQ. The CDR3 spells CASSPRPSSYNEQFF. The CDR3 DNA follows: TGTGCCAGCAGCCCTAGGCCTAGCTCCTACAATGAGCAGTTCTTC. The complete variable domain, with remaining parts taken from reference TRBV7-8 and TRBJ2-1, reads GAGVSQSPRYKVAKRGQDVALRCDPISGHVSLFWYQQALGQGPEFLTYFQNEAQLDKSGLPSDRFFAERPEGSVSTLKIQRTQQEDSAVYLCASSPRPSSYNEQFFGPGTRLTVL.

This clonotype was counted only a few times. The V and J genes are TRBV6-6 and TRBJ1-4, with TRBD1 matching over 8 bases. CDR1 MNHNY and CDR2 SVGAGI come from the germline V gene (reference sequence). V gave up 2 bases and J gave up 5 bases; unmatched junction bases: 7. The CDR3 has 16 amino acids. CDR3 residues: CASSYPEGQENEKLFF. In nucleotides, the CDR3 is TGTGCCAGCAGTTACCCTGAGGGACAGGAAAATGAAAAACTGTTTTTT.

This clonotype turned up a few times. V is TRBV4-2 and J is TRBJ1-1; D might be TRBD1 (5 bases). V was cut by 0 bases and J by 4 bases, with 15 bases left in between. Germline values: CDR1 LGHNA, CDR2 YNFKEQ. The CDR3 has 16 amino acids. DNA of the CDR3: TGTGCCAGCAGCCAAGAAGTAGGGGCCCAGGTCACTGAAGCTTTCTTT. It translates to CASSQEVGAQVTEAFF.

This chain joins TRBV20-1 and TRBJ1-4, with a possible D match to TRBD1 (6 bases). Trimming took off 3 bases at V and 8 bases at J, with 16 bases between the two ends. Germline CDR1 DFQATT, CDR2 SNEGSKA (reference sequence). This CDR3 has 14 amino acids. The CDR3 DNA follows: TGCAGTGCTAGTGGAACAGGGCAGAGGGAAAAACTGTTTTTT. Protein sequence: CSASGTGQREKLFF.

The V and J genes are TRBV18 and TRBJ1-1; no firm D call. Looked up from germline, CDR1 is KGHSH and CDR2 is LQKENI. CDR3 size: 18 residues. The V gene lost 1 base and the J gene lost 1 base, with 19 bases spanning the gap. The chain's CDR3 is CASSPRPIQTTQNTEAFF. The CDR3 DNA is TGTGCCAGCTCACCACGTCCTATTCAGACGACCCAGAACACTGAAGCTTTCTTT.

Only a few counts were recorded for this clonotype. The chain combines TRBV10-3 with TRBJ2-3; tentatively, D is TRBD2 (5 bases). The V gene's germline CDR1 is ENHRY and CDR2 SYGVKD. Trimming removed 7 bases at V and 6 bases at J, with 14 bases between. The length of the CDR3 is 13 residues. CDR3 amino acids: CAITAGSGDTQYF. In DNA, the CDR3 is TGTGCCATCACCGCAGGTTCGGGGGATACGCAGTATTTT.

This clonotype was recorded at least ten times. The chain carries TRBV21-1 and TRBJ2-2; the table's D call TRBD1 went unverified against the DNA. TRBV21-1 is an annotated pseudogene. The CDR3 spans 15 residues. CDR3 DNA sequence: TGTGCCAGCAAGCCGGGACAGGGAAACACCGGGGAGCTGTTTTTT. It encodes CASKPGQGNTGELFF.

The genes are TRBV7-9 and TRBJ1-1; tentative D call: TRBD1 (5 bases). The CDR3 length is 15 residues. Germline V gene lookup returns CDR1 SEHNR and CDR2 FQNEAQ (reference sequence). V was clipped by 4 bases and J by 1 base, with 13 bases between them. CDR3 region: CASSYIQGRNTEAFF. Written as DNA, the CDR3 is TGTGCCAGCAGCTACATTCAGGGTAGGAACACTGAAGCTTTCTTT.

In DNA, the CDR3 is TGTGCCAGCAGCGTAACCGGGACCCTCCGCACAGATACGCAGTATTTT. Translating gives CASSVTGTLRTDTQYF. The chain uses TRBV9 and TRBJ2-3; D could derive from TRBD1 or TRBD2 (5 bases each). V was pared by 1 base and J by 1 base, with 13 bases between. The germline V gene encodes CDR1 SGDLS and CDR2 YYNGEE. The CDR3 totals 16 residues.